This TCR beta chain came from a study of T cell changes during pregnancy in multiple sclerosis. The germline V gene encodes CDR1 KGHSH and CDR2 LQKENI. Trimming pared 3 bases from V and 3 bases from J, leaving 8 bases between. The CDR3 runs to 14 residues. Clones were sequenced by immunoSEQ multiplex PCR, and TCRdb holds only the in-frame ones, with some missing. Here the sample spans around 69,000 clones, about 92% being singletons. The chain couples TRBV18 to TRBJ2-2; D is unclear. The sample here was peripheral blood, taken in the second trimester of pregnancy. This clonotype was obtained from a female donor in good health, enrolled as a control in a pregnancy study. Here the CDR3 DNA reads TGTGCCAGCTCACCCCAGGTCGACACCGGGGAGCTGTTTTTT. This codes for CASSPQVDTGELFF.